A selection of T cell receptor beta chains follows, all from one sample in a study of cytotoxic CD8 clonotypes in ibrutinib-treated CLL. The protocol was immunoSEQ multiplex PCR, while the TCRdb copy is restricted to in-frame clones and leaves out a portion. The repertoire holds some 50,000 clones, with around 68% as singletons. Specimen: PBMCs, collected after 12 months of ibrutinib treatment. These receptors all stem from a human donor with chronic lymphocytic leukemia. CDR3s include the opening cysteine and the closing phenylalanine or tryptophan.

v_call	j_call	cdr3_aa
TRBV5-1	TRBJ1-3	CASSQGTGSGNTIYF
TRBV25-1	TRBJ2-1	CASSGGTSGGNEQFF
TRBV9	TRBJ1-1	CASGQLNTEAFF
TRBV5-4	TRBJ2-3	CASSLATDTQYF
TRBV11-2	TRBJ1-5	CASSLSGRYSNQPQHF
TRBV6-5	TRBJ2-4	CASSIGYKNIQYF
TRBV10-3	TRBJ2-5	CAISETGRRQETQYF
TRBV18	TRBJ2-7	CASSNRDRVLYEQYF
TRBV6-6	TRBJ2-5	CASSQLAGGYQETQYF
TRBV4-1	TRBJ2-7	CASSPTASASGVYEQYF
TRBV4-1	TRBJ2-7	CASSSGPGQSYEQYF
TRBV19	TRBJ1-5	CASNQGGGNQPQHF
TRBV4-1	TRBJ2-1	CASSQRQGHEQFF
TRBV7-8	TRBJ2-1	CASSPRVPGQGAGEQFF
TRBV28	TRBJ1-2	CASSLGQYGYTF
TRBV30	TRBJ1-1	CAGDRDGVTEAFF
TRBV7-9	TRBJ1-6	CASSLEGSPLHF
TRBV2	TRBJ2-5	CASSRGVIINQETQYF
TRBV6-1	TRBJ1-2	CASSVESGVANGYTF
TRBV7-6	TRBJ1-4	CASSLLGQAGEKLFF
TRBV5-5	TRBJ2-5	CASSRGQNQETQYF
TRBV5-5	TRBJ2-5	CASSLWLAGRRETQYF